This T cell receptor beta chain was retrieved from a study of blood T cell repertoires in COVID-19 (dated by TCRdb to the early 2020s). Study-wide context: The collaborator samples originated in the United States, Italy and Spain and spanned the acute and convalescent phases of COVID-19. The material from the prospective study consisted of cDNA or gDNA derived from T cells, B-cell-depleted T cells, or PBMCs. Subjects who had been exposed to COVID-19, were actively infected with it, or had recovered from it provided the deeply sampled blood TCRbeta repertoires that made up the dataset. The repertoires were made available in a free public database intended to serve as a resource for research on the immune response to SARS-CoV-2. Samples came from the ongoing ImmuneRACE study (first 160 participants) plus 1,254 subjects from 6 global collaborators. Nearly every sample came with metadata listing a de-identified subject ID, COVID-19 status, age in years and sex. Where available, HLA class I and class II types were taken from metadata supplied by the sample provider and were not determined by assay-based typing. On the study overall, not on this receptor specifically: The quantity of clinical and demographic metadata differed by source and by participant and was supplied without curation.

Based on the germline V gene (reference sequence), the CDR1 and CDR2 sequences are SSHAT and FNYEAQ. V is cut back by 5 bases and J by 7 bases, with 7 bases in the junction unmatched. The CDR3, cysteine through phenylalanine, is 15 amino acids long. Only the CDR3 DNA is retained, 45 bases long and in frame from the first base. The immunoSEQ Assay, a bias-controlled multiplex PCR, was used to amplify TCRbeta CDR3 regions from genomic DNA. Regarding the original processing steps: Nucleated cell counts per sample were estimated from amplification of reference gene primers within the assay. To quantify the absolute abundance of each unique TCRbeta CDR3 rearrangement, sequence reads were collapsed and filtered. Productive Simpson clonality was computed per sample as the square root of Simpson's diversity index over productive rearrangements. In its TCRdb copy, this immuneACCESS table keeps in-frame sequences only and misses some clones. Where compared with another copy, unresolved V genes explain less than half of these, and the others have no known cause. V, J and clone size are taken as reported in that table, and D and trimming were inferred from the DNA itself. This sample has about 240,000 clones in its table, and around 88% of those were observed once. Just over 3% of the sample belongs to the ten largest clones.

A second Seattle source provided samples from volunteer blood donors who had recovered from COVID-19. Each collaborating institution followed its own protocols to collect whole blood in K2EDTA tubes. Collaborator samples were shipped for TCRbeta analysis as frozen whole blood, isolated PBMCs, or DNA extracted from either sample type. Of note for this clone: Its antigen is unknown. No base quality values were provided; no much bigger clone lies one nucleotide off.

This receptor chain uses TRBV7-7 and TRBJ2-2; 10 central bases correspond to TRBD1. The sequencing input was peripheral blood. The receptor's source is a woman in her 30s who had recovered from COVID-19. Here is the DNA: TGTGCCAGCAGCAAAGACAGGGGGCTTGGCGGGGAGCTGTTTTTT. This yields the protein CASSKDRGLGGELFF.